This T cell receptor (beta chain) was captured by sequencing in a study of PD-1 blockade in classical Hodgkin lymphoma. Study results and limitations: Why the repertoires differ is still unclear, perhaps disease activity or prior therapy.

Per the germline V gene, CDR1 is SGHTA and CDR2 is FQGTGA. The CDR3 is made up of 16 amino acids. Trimming shortened V by 5 bases and J by 4 bases, and 20 bases separated the two germline ends. The patients all showed relapse after autologous stem cell transplantation, while their brentuximab vedotin exposure varied. The data were produced by immunoSEQ multiplex PCR, yet TCRdb's version contains in-frame clones alone and is incomplete. Here the sample spans about 14,000 clones, around 84% being singletons. This clone was seen once. The target antigen is unknown. The clonotype originates from a human donor with classical Hodgkin lymphoma. The chain joins TRBV7-3 to TRBJ1-1; possibly TRBD1 for D (6 bases). The source was peripheral blood mononuclear cells (PBMCs), collected at baseline. The CDR3 sequence: CASSQSGAGATTEAFF. DNA for the CDR3: TGTGCCAGCAGCCAAAGCGGGGCAGGGGCGACCACTGAAGCTTTCTTT.